Sequencing of this T cell receptor beta chain was carried out in a study of cytomegalovirus exposure and HLA in healthy donors. Study as a whole: When 350 to 500 donors were genotyped, more than 70% of them were found to fall in the Caucasian-associated ancestry cluster.

The study, taken as a whole, reports: Later analysis reportedly placed an Asian-associated ancestry cluster below the roughly 690-donor mean in N-insertions.

In this sample, this clone turned up a few times. The antigen remains unidentified. The study ran its PCR with 60 Vbeta and 13 Jbeta primers. The method was immunoSEQ multiplex PCR; TCRdb's version includes in-frame clones alone and lacks a portion of them. The profile shows roughly 120,000 clones, approximately 70% of them singletons. The CDR3 runs 13 residues. Trimming cost V 1 base and J 6 bases, with 9 bases left between them. Germline-derived CDR1 and CDR2 are LNHDA and SQIVND (reference sequence). This rearrangement joins TRBV19 to TRBJ1-1, with D uncertain. The sequencing input was PBMCs. This clonotype originated in a woman in her thirties in good health and CMV-seronegative. CDR3 coding DNA: TGTGCCAGTAGTATAGCAGGTTGGGCTGAAGCTTTCTTT. As protein: CASSIAGWAEAFF.